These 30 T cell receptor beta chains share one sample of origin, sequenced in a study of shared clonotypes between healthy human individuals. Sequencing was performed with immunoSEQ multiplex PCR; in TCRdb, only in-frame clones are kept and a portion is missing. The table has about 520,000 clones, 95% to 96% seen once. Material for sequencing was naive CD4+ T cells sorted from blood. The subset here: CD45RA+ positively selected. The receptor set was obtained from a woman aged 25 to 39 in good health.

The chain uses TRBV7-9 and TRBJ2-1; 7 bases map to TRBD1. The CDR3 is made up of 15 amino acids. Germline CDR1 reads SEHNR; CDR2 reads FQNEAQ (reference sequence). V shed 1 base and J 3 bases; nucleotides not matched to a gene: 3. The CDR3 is CASSLGQGYYNEQFF. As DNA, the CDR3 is TGTGCCAGCAGCTTAGGACAGGGATACTACAATGAGCAGTTCTTC. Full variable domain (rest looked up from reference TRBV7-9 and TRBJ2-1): DTGVSQNPRHKITKRGQNVTFRCDPISEHNRLYWYRQTLGQGPEFLTYFQNEAQLEKSRLLSDRFSAERPKGSFSTLEIQRTEQGDSAMYLCASSLGQGYYNEQFFGPGTRLTVL.

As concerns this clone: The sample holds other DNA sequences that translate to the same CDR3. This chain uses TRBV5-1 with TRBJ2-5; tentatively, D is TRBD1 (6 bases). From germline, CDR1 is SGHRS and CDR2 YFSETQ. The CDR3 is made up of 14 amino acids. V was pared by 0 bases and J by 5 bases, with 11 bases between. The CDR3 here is CASSLGQVGETQYF. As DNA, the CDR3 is TGCGCCAGCAGCTTGGGACAGGTGGGGGAGACCCAGTACTTC.

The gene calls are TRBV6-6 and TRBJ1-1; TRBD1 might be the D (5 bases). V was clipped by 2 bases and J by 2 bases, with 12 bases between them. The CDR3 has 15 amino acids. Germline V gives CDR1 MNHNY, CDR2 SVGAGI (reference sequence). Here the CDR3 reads CASSYGQGVNTEAFF. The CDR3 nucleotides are TGTGCCAGCAGTTACGGGCAGGGCGTTAACACTGAAGCTTTCTTT.

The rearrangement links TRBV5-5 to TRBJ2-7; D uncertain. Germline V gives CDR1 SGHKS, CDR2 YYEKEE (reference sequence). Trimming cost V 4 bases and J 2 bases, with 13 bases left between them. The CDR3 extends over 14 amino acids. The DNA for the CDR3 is TGTGCCAGCAGCAACGGTGCACAGACCTACGAGCAGTACTTC. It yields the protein CASSNGAQTYEQYF.

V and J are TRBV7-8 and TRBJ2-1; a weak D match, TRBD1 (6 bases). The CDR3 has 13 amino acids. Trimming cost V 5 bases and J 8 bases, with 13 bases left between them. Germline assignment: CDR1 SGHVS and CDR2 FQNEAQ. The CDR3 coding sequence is TGTGCCAGCAGCCAGGGGTTGTACGATGAGCAGTTCTTC. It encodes CASSQGLYDEQFF.

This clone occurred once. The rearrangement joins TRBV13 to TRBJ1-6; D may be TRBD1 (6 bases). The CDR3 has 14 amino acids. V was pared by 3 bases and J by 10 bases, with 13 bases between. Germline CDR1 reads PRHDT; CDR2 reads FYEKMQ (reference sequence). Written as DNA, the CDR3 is TGTGCCAGCAGCTTTCAGGGGATCGAGTCACCCCTCCACTTT. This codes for CASSFQGIESPLHF. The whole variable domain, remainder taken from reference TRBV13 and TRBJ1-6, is AAGVIQSPRHLIKEKRETATLKCYPIPRHDTVYWYQQGPGQDPQFLISFYEKMQSDKGSIPDRFSAQQFSDYHSELNMSSLELGDSALYFCASSFQGIESPLHFGNGTRLTVT.

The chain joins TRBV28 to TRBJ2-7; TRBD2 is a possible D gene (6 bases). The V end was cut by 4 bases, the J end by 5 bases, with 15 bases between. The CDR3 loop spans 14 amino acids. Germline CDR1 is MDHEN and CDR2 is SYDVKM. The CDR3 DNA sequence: TGTGCCAGCAGTTCCGGAGGGCCGTCTGACGAGCAGTACTTC. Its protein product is CASSSGGPSDEQYF.

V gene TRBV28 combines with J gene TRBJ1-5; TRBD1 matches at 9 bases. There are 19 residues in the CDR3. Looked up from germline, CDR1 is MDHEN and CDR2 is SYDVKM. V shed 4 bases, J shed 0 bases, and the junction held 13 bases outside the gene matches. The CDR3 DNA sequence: TGTGCCAGCAGTTACGAATACCGGGACAGGGACTATAGCAATCAGCCCCAGCATTTT. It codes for CASSYEYRDRDYSNQPQHF.

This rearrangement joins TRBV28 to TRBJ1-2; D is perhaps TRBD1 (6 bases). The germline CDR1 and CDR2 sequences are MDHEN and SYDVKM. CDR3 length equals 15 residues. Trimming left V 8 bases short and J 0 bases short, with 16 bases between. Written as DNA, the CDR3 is TGTGCCAGCTCCCCTGGGGGGGCCGCTAACTATGGCTACACCTTC. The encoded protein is CASSPGGAANYGYTF.

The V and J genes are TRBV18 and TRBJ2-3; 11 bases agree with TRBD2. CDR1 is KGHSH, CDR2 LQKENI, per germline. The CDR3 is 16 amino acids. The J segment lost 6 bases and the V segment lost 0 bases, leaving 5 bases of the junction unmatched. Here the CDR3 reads CASSPPTSGRGDTQYF. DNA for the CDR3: TGTGCCAGCTCACCACCAACTAGCGGGAGAGGGGATACGCAGTATTTT.

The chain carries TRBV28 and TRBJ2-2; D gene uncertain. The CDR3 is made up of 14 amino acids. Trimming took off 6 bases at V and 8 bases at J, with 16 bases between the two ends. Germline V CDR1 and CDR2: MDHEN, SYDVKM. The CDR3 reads CASRSIQGQGELFF. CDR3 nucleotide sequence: TGTGCCAGCAGATCAATTCAAGGGCAGGGGGAGCTGTTTTTT.

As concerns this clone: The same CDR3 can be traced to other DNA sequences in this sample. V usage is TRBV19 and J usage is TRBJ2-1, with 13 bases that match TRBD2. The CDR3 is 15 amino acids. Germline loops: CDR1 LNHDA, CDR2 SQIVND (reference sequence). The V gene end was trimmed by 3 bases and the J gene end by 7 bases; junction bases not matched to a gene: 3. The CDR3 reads CASSIRLAGGNEQFF. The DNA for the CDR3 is TGTGCCAGTAGTATCCGACTAGCGGGAGGTAATGAGCAGTTCTTC.

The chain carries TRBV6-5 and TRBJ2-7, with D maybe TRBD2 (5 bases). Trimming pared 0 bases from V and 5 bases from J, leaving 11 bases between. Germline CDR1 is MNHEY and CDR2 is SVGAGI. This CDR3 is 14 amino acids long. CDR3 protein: CASSYSRGSNEQYF. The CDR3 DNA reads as TGTGCCAGCAGTTACTCGCGTGGGAGCAACGAGCAGTACTTC.

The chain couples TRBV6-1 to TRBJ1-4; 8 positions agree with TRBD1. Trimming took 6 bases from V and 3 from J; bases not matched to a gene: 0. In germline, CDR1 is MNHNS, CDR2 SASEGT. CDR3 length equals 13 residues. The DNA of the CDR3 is TGTGCCAGCAGGGACAGGGCTAATGAAAAACTGTTTTTT. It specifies CASRDRANEKLFF.

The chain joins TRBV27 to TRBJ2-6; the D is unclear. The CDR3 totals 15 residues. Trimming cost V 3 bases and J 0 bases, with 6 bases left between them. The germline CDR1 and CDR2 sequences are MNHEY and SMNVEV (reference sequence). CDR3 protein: CASSFASSGANVLTF. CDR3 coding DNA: TGTGCCAGCAGTTTTGCCAGCTCTGGGGCCAACGTCCTGACTTTC.

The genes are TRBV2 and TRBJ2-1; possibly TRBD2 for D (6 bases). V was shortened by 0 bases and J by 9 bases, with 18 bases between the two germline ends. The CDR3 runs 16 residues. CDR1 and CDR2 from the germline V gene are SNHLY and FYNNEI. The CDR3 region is CASSEAGGAGLAEQFF. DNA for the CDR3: TGTGCCAGCAGTGAAGCAGGCGGGGCCGGGTTGGCTGAGCAGTTCTTC. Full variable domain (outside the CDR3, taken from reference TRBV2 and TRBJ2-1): EPEVTQTPSHQVTQMGQEVILRCVPISNHLYFYWYRQILGQKVEFLVSFYNNEISEKSEIFDDQFSVERPDGSNFTLKIRSTKLEDSAMYFCASSEAGGAGLAEQFFGPGTRLTVL.

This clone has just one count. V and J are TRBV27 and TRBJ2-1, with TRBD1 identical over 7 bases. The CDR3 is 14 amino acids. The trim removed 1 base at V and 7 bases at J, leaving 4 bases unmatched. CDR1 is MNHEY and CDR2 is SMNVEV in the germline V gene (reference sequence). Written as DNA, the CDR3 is TGTGCCAGCAGTTTATATGACAGGGCAAATGAGCAGTTCTTC. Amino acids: CASSLYDRANEQFF.

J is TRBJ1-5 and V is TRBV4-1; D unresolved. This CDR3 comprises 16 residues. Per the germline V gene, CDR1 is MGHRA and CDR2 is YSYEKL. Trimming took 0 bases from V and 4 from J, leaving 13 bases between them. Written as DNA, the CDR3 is TGCGCCAGCAGCCAAGAGCGTGGGAGCCTTAATCAGCCCCAGCATTTT. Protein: CASSQERGSLNQPQHF.

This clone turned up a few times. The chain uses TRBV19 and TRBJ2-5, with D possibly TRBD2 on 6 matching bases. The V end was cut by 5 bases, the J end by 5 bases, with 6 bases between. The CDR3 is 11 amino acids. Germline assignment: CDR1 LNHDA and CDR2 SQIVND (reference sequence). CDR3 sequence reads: CASSGGETQYF. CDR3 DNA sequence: TGTGCCAGTAGTGGGGGGGAGACCCAGTACTTC.

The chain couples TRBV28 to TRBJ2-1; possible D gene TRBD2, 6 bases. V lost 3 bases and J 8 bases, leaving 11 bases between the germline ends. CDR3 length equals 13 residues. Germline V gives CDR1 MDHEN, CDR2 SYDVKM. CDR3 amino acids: CASSFGGADEQFF. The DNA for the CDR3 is TGTGCCAGCAGTTTTGGAGGGGCGGATGAGCAGTTCTTC.

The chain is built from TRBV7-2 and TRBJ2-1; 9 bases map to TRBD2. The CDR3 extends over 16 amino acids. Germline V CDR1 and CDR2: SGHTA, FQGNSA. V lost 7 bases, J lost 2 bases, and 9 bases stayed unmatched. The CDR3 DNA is TGTGCCAGCACCCTTAGAAGACTAGCGGCCTACAATGAGCAGTTCTTC. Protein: CASTLRRLAAYNEQFF.

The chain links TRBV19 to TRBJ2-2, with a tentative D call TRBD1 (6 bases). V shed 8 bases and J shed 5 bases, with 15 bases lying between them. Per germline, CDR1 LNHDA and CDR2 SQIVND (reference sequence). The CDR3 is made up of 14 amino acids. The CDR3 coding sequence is TGTGCCAGTCGAACAGGGTTGGAGACCGGGGAGCTGTTTTTT. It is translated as CASRTGLETGELFF.

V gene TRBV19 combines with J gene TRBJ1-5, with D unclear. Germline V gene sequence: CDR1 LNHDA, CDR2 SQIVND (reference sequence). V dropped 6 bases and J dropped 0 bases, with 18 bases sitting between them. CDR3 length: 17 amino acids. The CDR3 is CASRSRPPINSNQPQHF. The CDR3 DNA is TGTGCCAGTAGGAGCCGACCTCCCATTAATAGCAATCAGCCCCAGCATTTT.

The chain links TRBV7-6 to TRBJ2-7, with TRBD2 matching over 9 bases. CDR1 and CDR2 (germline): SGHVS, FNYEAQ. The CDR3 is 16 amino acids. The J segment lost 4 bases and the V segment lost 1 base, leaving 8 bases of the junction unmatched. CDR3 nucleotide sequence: TGTGCCAGCAGCTTAGTGGCTAGCGGGATTAAGTACGAGCAGTACTTC. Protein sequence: CASSLVASGIKYEQYF. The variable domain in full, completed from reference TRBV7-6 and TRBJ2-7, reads GAGVSQSPRYKVTKRGQDVALRCDPISGHVSLYWYRQALGQGPEFLTYFNYEAQQDKSGLPNDRFSAERPEGSISTLTIQRTEQRDSAMYRCASSLVASGIKYEQYFGPGTRLTVT.

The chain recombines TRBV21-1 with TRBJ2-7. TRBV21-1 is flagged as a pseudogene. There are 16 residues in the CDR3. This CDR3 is CASSKVGKAPPYEQYF. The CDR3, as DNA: TGTGCCAGCAGCAAAGTGGGGAAGGCTCCCCCCTACGAGCAGTACTTC.

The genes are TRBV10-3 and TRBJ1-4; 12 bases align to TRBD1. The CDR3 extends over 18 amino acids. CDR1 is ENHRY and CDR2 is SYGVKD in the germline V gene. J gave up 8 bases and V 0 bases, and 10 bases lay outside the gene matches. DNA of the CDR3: TGTGCCATCAGTGAGTCGCTACCGGGACAGGGGGCCTCGGAAAAACTGTTTTTT. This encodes CAISESLPGQGASEKLFF.

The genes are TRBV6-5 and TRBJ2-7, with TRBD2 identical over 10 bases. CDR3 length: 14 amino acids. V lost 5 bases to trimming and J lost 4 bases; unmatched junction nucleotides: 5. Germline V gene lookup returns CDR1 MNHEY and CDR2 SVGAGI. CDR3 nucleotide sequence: TGTGCCAGCAGTAAGAGCGGGAGGGGTTACGAGCAGTACTTC. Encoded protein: CASSKSGRGYEQYF.

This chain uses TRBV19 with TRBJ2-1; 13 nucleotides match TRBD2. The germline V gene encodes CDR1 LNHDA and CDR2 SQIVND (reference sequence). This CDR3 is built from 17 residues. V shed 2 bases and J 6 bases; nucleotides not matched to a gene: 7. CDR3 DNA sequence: TGTGCCAGTAGTATATTGTTAGGGACTAGCGGGACCAATGAGCAGTTCTTC. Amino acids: CASSILLGTSGTNEQFF.

DNA of the CDR3: TGTGCCAGCAGTTTGGCCGTCATTGACCTGTTTTTT. Its protein is CASSLAVIDLFF. The gene calls are TRBV27 and TRBJ1-4; D gene unclear. The CDR3 contains 12 residues. The V gene's germline CDR1 is MNHEY and CDR2 SMNVEV (reference sequence). V was cut by 3 bases and J by 14 bases, with 13 bases left in between.

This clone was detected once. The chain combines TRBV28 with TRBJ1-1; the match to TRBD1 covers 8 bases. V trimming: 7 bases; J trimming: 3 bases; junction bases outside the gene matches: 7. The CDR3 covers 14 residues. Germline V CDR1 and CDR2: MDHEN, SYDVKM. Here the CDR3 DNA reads TGTGCCAGCAACCTGGACAGGGAGGACACTGAAGCTTTCTTT. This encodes CASNLDREDTEAFF.